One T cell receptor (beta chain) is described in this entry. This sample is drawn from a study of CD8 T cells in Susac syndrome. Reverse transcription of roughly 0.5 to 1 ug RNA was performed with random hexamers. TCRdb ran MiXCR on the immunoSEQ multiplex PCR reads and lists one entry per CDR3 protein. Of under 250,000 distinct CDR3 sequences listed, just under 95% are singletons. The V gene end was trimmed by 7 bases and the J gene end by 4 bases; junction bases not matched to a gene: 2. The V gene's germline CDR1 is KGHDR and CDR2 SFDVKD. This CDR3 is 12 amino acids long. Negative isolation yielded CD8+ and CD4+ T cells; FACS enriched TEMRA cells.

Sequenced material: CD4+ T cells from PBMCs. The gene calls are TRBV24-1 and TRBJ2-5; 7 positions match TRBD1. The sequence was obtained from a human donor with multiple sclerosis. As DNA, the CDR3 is TGTGCCACCAGAGACAGGGCAGAGACCCAGTACTTC. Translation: CATRDRAETQYF.